Listed below are T cell receptor beta chains from one sample, sequenced in a study of T cells in Graves' hyperthyroidism and ophthalmopathy. TCRdb called the multiplex PCR reads again in MiXCR, with one record for every CDR3 protein. This table holds 550,000 to 600,000 distinct CDR3 sequences, 14% found once. Specimen: blood. Receptors originate from a woman under 30 with Graves' ophthalmopathy. The CDR3 runs from the conserved cysteine through the conserved F or W. A D gene is named only where the DNA matches it firmly. Only part of the rows carry a size: once, few, many, or a class if the clone is expanded.

clone_size	v_call	j_call	d_call	cdr3_aa	cdr3_nt
once	TRBV27	TRBJ2-3	.	CASSLSPLATDTQYF	TGTGCCAGCAGTTTATCTCCGTTGGCCACAGATACGCAGTATTTT
.	TRBV4-3	TRBJ2-7	.	CASSQALYPVEQYF	TGCGCCAGCAGCCAAGCCCTATACCCTGTGGAGCAGTACTTC
many	TRBV12-3/TRBV12-4	TRBJ1-4	.	CASSPPANEKLFF	TGTGCCAGCAGTCCACCCGCTAATGAAAAACTGTTTTTT
.	TRBV6-2/TRBV6-3	TRBJ1-1	.	CASSYRGGVVNTEAFF	TGTGCCAGCAGTTACCGTGGGGGGGTGGTGAACACTGAAGCTTTCTTT
many	TRBV5-1	TRBJ2-4	TRBD2	CASSPVRGFADIQYF	TGCGCCAGCAGCCCGGTGCGGGGGTTTGCGGACATTCAGTACTTC
few	TRBV10-3	TRBJ2-2	.	CAISGQVKGGNSIGELFF	TGTGCCATCAGTGGGCAGGTCAAGGGCGGGAACTCTATTGGGGAGCTGTTTTTT
many	TRBV6-1	TRBJ2-5	.	CASSEVGRPQETQYF	TGTGCCAGCAGTGAAGTCGGCCGGCCTCAAGAGACCCAGTACTTC
many	TRBV11-2	TRBJ2-5	TRBD2	CASSLDRLWLAGGQETQYF	TGTGCCAGCAGCTTAGATCGGCTTTGGCTAGCGGGAGGCCAAGAGACCCAGTACTTC
few	TRBV4-1	TRBJ1-1	.	CASDDGPYTEAFF	TGCGCCAGTGACGACGGCCCTTACACTGAAGCTTTCTTT
many	TRBV28	TRBJ1-5	TRBD1	CASRTPQGAPYSNQPQHF	TGTGCCAGCAGAACCCCACAGGGGGCCCCTTATAGCAATCAGCCCCAGCATTTT
.	TRBV27	TRBJ2-7	.	CASSFGRSSLEQYF	TGTGCCAGCAGTTTTGGCAGGTCTTCCCTCGAGCAGTACTTC
many	TRBV2	TRBJ2-5	TRBD2	CASSPGLAAETQYF	TGTGCCAGCAGTCCGGGACTAGCAGCGGAGACCCAGTACTTC
many	TRBV28	TRBJ2-7	.	CASSLDNQMTYEQYF	TGTGCCAGCAGTTTAGACAACCAAATGACCTACGAGCAGTACTTC
once	TRBV5-8	TRBJ1-1	.	CARTPLGINTEAFF	TGTGCCAGGACCCCTCTAGGGATCAACACTGAAGCTTTCTTT
.	TRBV7-8	TRBJ2-2	TRBD2	CASSPLGTSGSRTGELFF	TGTGCCAGCAGCCCTCTGGGAACTAGCGGGAGTCGGACCGGGGAGCTGTTTTTT
many	TRBV29-1	TRBJ2-5	.	CSVVSVQETQYF	TGCAGCGTTGTTTCAGTACAAGAGACCCAGTACTTC
.	TRBV7-8	TRBJ2-2	.	CASSPARILRGTGELFF	TGTGCCAGCAGCCCCGCTCGGATCCTGCGGGGCACCGGGGAGCTGTTTTTT
.	TRBV27	TRBJ2-5	TRBD1	CASSFGQGVETQYF	TGTGCCAGCAGTTTTGGGCAGGGGGTAGAGACCCAGTACTTC
.	TRBV6-1	TRBJ2-5	TRBD2	CASTGTSGGEAQYF	TGTGCCAGCACCGGGACTAGCGGAGGGGAGGCCCAGTACTTC
.	TRBV5-6	TRBJ2-3	.	CASSLELGSTDTQYF	TGTGCCAGCAGCTTGGAGTTAGGGAGCACAGATACGCAGTATTTT
many	TRBV30	TRBJ1-1	.	CAWSVRVVNTEAFF	TGTGCCTGGAGTGTACGTGTGGTGAACACTGAAGCTTTCTTT
few	TRBV6-1	TRBJ1-6	TRBD1	CASSFDRGNSPLHF	TGTGCCAGTTCCTTTGACAGGGGAAATTCACCCCTCCACTTT
few	TRBV4-1	TRBJ2-5	TRBD2	CASSQDEATAGYETQYF	TGCGCCAGCAGCCAAGATGAAGCGACAGCGGGATACGAGACCCAGTACTTC
.	TRBV4-1	TRBJ2-3	.	CASSQLPEADTQYF	TGCGCCAGCAGCCAGCTCCCAGAGGCGGATACGCAGTATTTT
.	TRBV20-1	TRBJ2-1	TRBD2	CSAPVRGGTRGNEQFF	TGCAGTGCTCCCGTAAGGGGCGGGACTAGGGGTAATGAGCAGTTCTTC
many	TRBV7-3	TRBJ2-5	.	CASSLFRLGTQYF	TGTGCCAGCAGCTTATTCCGTTTGGGGACCCAGTACTTC
many	TRBV18	TRBJ2-7	.	CASSPTGGAEQYF	TGTGCCAGCTCACCAACTGGGGGAGCCGAGCAGTACTTC
.	TRBV9	TRBJ2-2	TRBD2	CASRRDYYTGELFF	TGTGCCAGCAGACGGGACTATTACACCGGGGAGCTGTTTTTT
few	TRBV30	TRBJ2-7	TRBD2	CAWRPLAGGPYEQYF	TGTGCCTGGAGGCCCCTAGCGGGAGGGCCCTACGAGCAGTACTTC